These 18 T cell receptor beta chains were sequenced from one sample in a study of shared clonotypes between healthy human individuals. Method: immunoSEQ multiplex PCR; TCRdb's copy keeps in-frame clones and lacks some. The sample shows roughly 1,100,000 clones, 65% to 75% of them seen only once. The sample consisted of memory CD4+ T cells sorted from blood. The subset is: CD45RA-negative fraction. Receptors originate from a man between 18 and 35 years old in good health.

The rearrangement joins TRBV7-2 to TRBJ2-3; no reliable D call. Germline values: CDR1 SGHTA, CDR2 FQGNSA. The CDR3 is 14 residues long. V shed 3 bases and J shed 0 bases, with 7 bases lying between them. This CDR3 is CASSLKASTDTQYF. In nucleotides, the CDR3 is TGTGCCAGCAGCTTGAAAGCTAGCACAGATACGCAGTATTTT.

The rearrangement uses TRBV5-3 and TRBJ1-3; D not resolved. TRBV5-3 is marked as an open reading frame, function uncertain. V was shortened by 0 bases and J by 4 bases, with 11 bases between the two germline ends. The CDR3 is made up of 15 amino acids. The CDR3 spells CARSLDGGSGNTIYF. The CDR3 region has the DNA TGTGCCAGAAGCTTGGATGGCGGGTCGGGAAACACCATATATTTT.

The chain combines TRBV25-1 with TRBJ1-5; D not resolved. The CDR3 contains 14 residues. The germline V gene has CDR1 MGHDK and CDR2 SYGVNS. The V end lost 3 bases, the J end lost 0 bases, and 6 bases lay between the germline ends. CDR3 residues: CASSDISSNQPQHF. In nucleotides, the CDR3 is TGTGCCAGCAGTGATATAAGTAGCAATCAGCCCCAGCATTTT. The full variable domain, in which reference TRBV25-1 and TRBJ1-5 provide the parts outside the CDR3, is EADIYQTPRYLVIGTGKKITLECSQTMGHDKMYWYQQDPGMELHLIHYSYGVNSTEKGDLSSESTVSRIRTEHFPLTLESARPSHTSQYLCASSDISSNQPQHFGDGTRLSIL.

The chain is built from TRBV5-1 and TRBJ2-7, with D possibly TRBD2 on 6 matching bases. V dropped 2 bases and J dropped 0 bases, with 12 bases sitting between them. This CDR3 comprises 15 residues. Germline CDR1 reads SGHRS; CDR2 reads YFSETQ. The chain's CDR3 is CASSLAGRSSYEQYF. The CDR3 coding sequence is TGCGCCAGCAGCTTAGCGGGCCGGTCCTCCTACGAGCAGTACTTC.

The chain is built from TRBV5-8 and TRBJ1-5; no clear D gene. CDR1 is SGHTS and CDR2 is YDEGEE in the germline V gene. The CDR3 covers 15 residues. V lost 0 bases, J lost 4 bases, and 11 bases lay in between. The CDR3 reads CASSLDRTNNQPQHF. CDR3 sequence (DNA): TGTGCCAGCAGCTTGGATAGGACGAATAATCAGCCCCAGCATTTT.

The rearrangement joins TRBV6-5 to TRBJ1-6; D unclear. The CDR3 is 13 residues long. The germline gives CDR1 MNHEY, CDR2 SVGAGI. Trimming shortened V by 2 bases and J by 7 bases, and 6 bases separated the two germline ends. CDR3 nucleotides: TGTGCCAGCAGTTACGCTAGAAATTCACCCCTCCACTTT. As protein: CASSYARNSPLHF.

The chain employs TRBV6-1 and TRBJ2-7; D gene uncertain. The CDR3 length is 16 residues. Germline loops: CDR1 MNHNS, CDR2 SASEGT. Trimming cost V 4 bases and J 2 bases, with 18 bases left between them. Here the CDR3 reads CASSVRFGTLTYEQYF. DNA for the CDR3: TGTGCCAGCAGTGTAAGATTTGGAACACTGACCTACGAGCAGTACTTC.

The V call is TRBV7-2, the J call TRBJ2-1, with 9 bases identical to TRBD2. The germline gives CDR1 SGHTA, CDR2 FQGNSA. CDR3 length: 16 residues. Trimming removed 6 bases from V and 7 bases from J; junction bases left unmatched: 13. As DNA, the CDR3 is TGTGCCAGCAGGGCGGCGGGAGGGCCAAGTGTGAATGAGCAGTTCTTC. Its translation: CASRAAGGPSVNEQFF.

V gene TRBV30 combines with J gene TRBJ2-2; 11 bases map to TRBD2. Per the germline V gene, CDR1 is GTSNPN and CDR2 is SVGIG (reference sequence). The CDR3 length is 16 residues. V trimming: 0 bases; J trimming: 4 bases; junction bases outside the gene matches: 4. The CDR3 nucleotides are TGTGCCTGGAGTGTTAGCGGGAGGGCCCTCACCGGGGAGCTGTTTTTT. Its protein product is CAWSVSGRALTGELFF.

The chain is built from TRBV19 and TRBJ2-7; D not resolved. Germline CDR1 and CDR2: LNHDA and SQIVND (reference sequence). V lost 3 bases to trimming and J lost 0 bases, with 18 bases between them. This CDR3 contains 17 residues. The CDR3 is CASSIDIYAGSSYEQYF. In DNA, the CDR3 is TGTGCCAGTAGTATCGATATATACGCCGGCAGCTCCTACGAGCAGTACTTC.

The J gene is TRBJ1-1, the V gene TRBV6-1; a possible D gene is TRBD1 (5 bases). The CDR3 loop spans 14 amino acids. V was trimmed by 8 bases and J by 0 bases, leaving 13 bases between them. Germline CDR1 reads MNHNS; CDR2 reads SASEGT. The CDR3 spells CASLRGTMNTEAFF. CDR3 DNA sequence: TGTGCCAGCCTCCGCGGGACCATGAACACTGAAGCTTTCTTT.

Only a few counts were recorded for this clone. As DNA, the CDR3 is TGTGCCTGGGCAAGAGGGGGGATCCAAGAGACCCAGTACTTC. Translating gives CAWARGGIQETQYF. The V and J genes are TRBV30 and TRBJ2-5; D may match TRBD1 or TRBD2 (6 bases each). The germline V gene encodes CDR1 GTSNPN and CDR2 SVGIG (reference sequence). Trimming shortened V by 5 bases and J by 1 base, and 14 bases separated the two germline ends. The CDR3 spans 14 residues.

V gene TRBV6-5 combines with J gene TRBJ2-7; the match to TRBD1 covers 7 bases. The CDR3 spans 14 residues. The junction had 6 bases not matched to a gene; V was cut back by 7 bases and J by 0 bases. Germline CDR1 reads MNHEY; CDR2 reads SVGAGI. This CDR3 is CASTKTGRSYEQYF. The DNA of the CDR3 is TGTGCCAGCACCAAGACAGGGCGCTCCTACGAGCAGTACTTC.

The gene calls are TRBV11-2 and TRBJ2-1; 7 bases map to TRBD2. Germline V gene sequence: CDR1 SGHAT, CDR2 FQNNGV. This CDR3 is built from 19 residues. V was pared by 0 bases and J by 9 bases, with 20 bases of the junction left unmatched. DNA for the CDR3: TGTGCCAGCAGCTTAGATCTAAGAGCGGGATGGTTGGGGTCTGGTGAGCAGTTCTTC. Its translation: CASSLDLRAGWLGSGEQFF.

This clone showed up just once. The chain couples TRBV11-3 to TRBJ2-7, with 9 bases aligning to TRBD2. The V gene's germline CDR1 is SGHNT and CDR2 YENEEA. The length of the CDR3 is 16 residues. V trimming: 1 base; J trimming: 6 bases; junction bases outside the gene matches: 10. The CDR3 is CASSLVASGRLCEQYF. CDR3 sequence (DNA): TGTGCCAGCAGCTTAGTTGCCAGCGGGAGGCTGTGCGAGCAGTACTTC.

V usage is TRBV13 and J usage is TRBJ2-6; 9 bases fit TRBD1. There are 17 residues in the CDR3. Germline assignment: CDR1 PRHDT and CDR2 FYEKMQ (reference sequence). The V and J ends lost 0 bases and 0 bases, in that order; junction bases with no gene match: 0. CDR3 protein: CASSLGGQGSGANVLTF. In nucleotides, the CDR3 is TGTGCCAGCAGCTTAGGGGGACAGGGCTCTGGGGCCAACGTCCTGACTTTC.

The CDR3 reads CASSQEGHGNEQFF. The CDR3 DNA sequence: TGCGCCAGCAGCCAAGAGGGACACGGCAATGAGCAGTTCTTC. The chain is built from TRBV4-3 and TRBJ2-1, with D possibly TRBD1 on 6 matching bases. Germline V gene sequence: CDR1 LGHNA, CDR2 YSLEER. The CDR3 sequence is 14 residues long. V gave up 0 bases and J gave up 6 bases, with 9 bases separating them.

This clone was picked up many times. The gene calls are TRBV11-2 and TRBJ2-1; D is unresolved. The germline gives CDR1 SGHAT, CDR2 FQNNGV. CDR3 length: 17 residues. The germline V and J ends were trimmed by 5 bases and 0 bases, with 17 bases remaining between them. Here the CDR3 DNA reads TGTGCCAGCAGCCGAGAACCGCTAGTTTTCTCCTACAATGAGCAGTTCTTC. It yields the protein CASSREPLVFSYNEQFF.